These 9 T cell receptor beta chains share one sample of origin, sequenced in a study of PD-1 blockade in classical Hodgkin lymphoma. Clones were read by immunoSEQ multiplex PCR, and TCRdb kept only the in-frame ones, dropping some. Found here are about 17,000 clones, more than 55% of them singletons; the top ten hold just under 8.5%. All patients experienced relapse after autologous stem cell transplantation, and brentuximab vedotin exposure was variable. The source material was peripheral blood mononuclear cells (PBMCs), sampled before the second cycle of nivolumab. These receptors all come from a human donor with classical Hodgkin lymphoma.

This chain links TRBV5-1 with TRBJ1-6; tentative D call: TRBD1 (5 bases). Trimming cost V 0 bases and J 10 bases, with 11 bases left between them. The CDR3 is 14 amino acids. CDR1 is SGHRS and CDR2 is YFSETQ in the germline V gene. The CDR3 loop reads CASSLGGESSPLHF. In DNA, the CDR3 is TGCGCCAGCAGCTTGGGAGGGGAAAGCTCACCCCTCCACTTT.

This clone is medium-sized within its sample. The chain links TRBV29-1 to TRBJ2-2; D is undetermined. V was trimmed by 3 bases and J by 1 base, leaving 6 bases between them. Germline lookup yields CDR1 SQVTM and CDR2 ANQGSEA. CDR3 length: 13 residues. Written as DNA, the CDR3 is TGCAGCGTTGATTTTTGGAACACCGGGGAGCTGTTTTTT. This encodes CSVDFWNTGELFF.

V is TRBV7-3 and J is TRBJ2-4, with D maybe TRBD2 (6 bases). The CDR3 is 19 residues long. Trimming shortened V by 1 base and J by 2 bases, and 21 bases separated the two germline ends. The germline gives CDR1 SGHTA, CDR2 FQGTGA. The CDR3 DNA reads TGTGCCAGCAGCTTAAATGGGGAGACCTCCGGAGGGTCCAAAAACATTCAGTACTTC. Translated, it gives CASSLNGETSGGSKNIQYF.

Here the CDR3 reads CASSAIPTESGQGPEETQYF. CDR3 DNA: TGTGCCAGCAGCGCTATCCCGACCGAGTCGGGACAGGGGCCTGAAGAGACCCAGTACTTC. This rearrangement joins TRBV9 to TRBJ2-5, with 10 bases identical to TRBD1. The J segment lost 3 bases and the V segment lost 3 bases, leaving 20 bases of the junction unmatched. Germline V lookup: CDR1 SGDLS, CDR2 YYNGEE. The CDR3 contains 20 residues.

This clone occurred a few times. The rearrangement links TRBV5-1 to TRBJ2-1, with 10 bases that match TRBD2. Per the germline V gene, CDR1 is SGHRS and CDR2 is YFSETQ. This CDR3 contains 14 residues. Trimming cost V 2 bases and J 6 bases; bases outside gene matches: 2. CDR3 region: CASSFTSGANEQFF. The CDR3, as DNA: TGCGCCAGCAGCTTCACTAGCGGGGCCAATGAGCAGTTCTTC.

V is TRBV7-2 and J is TRBJ2-3; D might be TRBD1 (7 bases). The CDR3 has 14 amino acids. The germline V gene has CDR1 SGHTA and CDR2 FQGNSA. The V end was cut by 1 base, the J end by 13 bases, with 18 bases between. CDR3 sequence: CASSLVFGDREEYF. CDR3 DNA: TGTGCCAGCAGCTTAGTGTTTGGAGACAGGGAGGAGTATTTT. The full variable domain, with the rest looked up from reference TRBV7-2 and TRBJ2-3, is GAGVSQSPSNKVTEKGKDVELRCDPISGHTALYWYRQSLGQGLEFLIYFQGNSAPDKSGLPSDRFSAERTGGSVSTLTIQRTQQEDSAVYLCASSLVFGDREEYFGPGTRLTVL.

This sequence joins TRBV9 and TRBJ2-3; 7 nucleotides match TRBD2. Germline V gene lookup returns CDR1 SGDLS and CDR2 YYNGEE. After removal of 0 bases from V and 1 base from J, the junction contained 8 bases not matched to a gene. The CDR3 consists of 17 residues. The CDR3 reads CASSVAYTGGGTDTQYF. The CDR3 coding sequence is TGTGCCAGCAGCGTAGCTTATACGGGAGGCGGCACAGATACGCAGTATTTT.

The chain links TRBV14 to TRBJ2-7; D gene uncertain. V was clipped by 2 bases and J by 0 bases, with 14 bases between them. This CDR3 region has 16 residues. Looked up from germline, CDR1 is SGHDN and CDR2 is FVKESK. CDR3 bases: TGTGCCAGCAGCCAAACTACCGTGACTTCCTCCTACGAGCAGTACTTC. This sequence encodes CASSQTTVTSSYEQYF.

The chain has TRBV16 and TRBJ2-7; D call uncertain. The CDR3 is 14 amino acids. V was pared by 5 bases and J by 2 bases, with 13 bases between. Germline-derived CDR1 and CDR2 are KGHSY and FQNENV. The CDR3 loop reads CASSGQDFPYEQYF. The CDR3 bases are TGTGCCAGCAGCGGCCAAGATTTCCCCTACGAGCAGTACTTC.